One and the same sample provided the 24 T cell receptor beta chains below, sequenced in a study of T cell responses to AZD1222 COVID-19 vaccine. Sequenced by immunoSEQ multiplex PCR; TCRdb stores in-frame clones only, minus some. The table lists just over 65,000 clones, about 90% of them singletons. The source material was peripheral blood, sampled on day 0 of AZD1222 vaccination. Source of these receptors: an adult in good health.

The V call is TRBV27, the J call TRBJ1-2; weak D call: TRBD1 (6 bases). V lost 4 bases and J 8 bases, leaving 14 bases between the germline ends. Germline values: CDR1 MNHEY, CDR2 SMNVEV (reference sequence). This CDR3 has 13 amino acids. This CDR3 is CASSYGIQGGYTF. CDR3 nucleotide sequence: TGTGCCAGCAGTTACGGCATCCAGGGGGGCTACACCTTC.

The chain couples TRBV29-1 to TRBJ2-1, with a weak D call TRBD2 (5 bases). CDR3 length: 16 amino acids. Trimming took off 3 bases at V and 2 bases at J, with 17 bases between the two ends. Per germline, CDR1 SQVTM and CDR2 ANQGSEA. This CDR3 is CSVEEDFGRAYNEQFF. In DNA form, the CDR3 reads TGCAGCGTTGAGGAGGACTTCGGGCGTGCCTACAATGAGCAGTTCTTC.

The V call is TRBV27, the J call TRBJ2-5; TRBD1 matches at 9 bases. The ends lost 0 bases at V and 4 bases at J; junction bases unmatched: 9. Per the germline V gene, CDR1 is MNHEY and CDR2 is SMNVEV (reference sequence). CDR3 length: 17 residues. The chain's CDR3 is CASSLSRLGQGRETQYF. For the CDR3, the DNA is TGTGCCAGCAGTTTATCGCGGCTGGGACAGGGACGAGAGACCCAGTACTTC.

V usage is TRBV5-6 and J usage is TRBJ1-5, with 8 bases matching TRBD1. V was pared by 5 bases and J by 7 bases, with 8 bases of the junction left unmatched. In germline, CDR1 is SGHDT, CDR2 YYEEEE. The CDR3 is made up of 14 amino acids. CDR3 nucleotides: TGTGCCAGCAGTTCAGGGGGCCGAGGGCAGCCCCAGCATTTT. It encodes CASSSGGRGQPQHF.

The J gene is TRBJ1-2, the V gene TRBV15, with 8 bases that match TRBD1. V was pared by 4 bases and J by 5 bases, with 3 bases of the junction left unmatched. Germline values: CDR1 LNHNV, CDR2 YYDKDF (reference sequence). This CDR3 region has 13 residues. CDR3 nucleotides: TGTGCCACCAGCAAAGGACAGGGATATGGCTACACCTTC. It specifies CATSKGQGYGYTF.

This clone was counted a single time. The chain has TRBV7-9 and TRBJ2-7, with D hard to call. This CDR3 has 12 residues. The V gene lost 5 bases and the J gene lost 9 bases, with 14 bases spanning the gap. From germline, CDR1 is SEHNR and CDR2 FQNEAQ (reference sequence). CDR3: CASSTPASGQYF. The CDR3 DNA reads TGTGCCAGCAGCACACCAGCCTCAGGGCAGTACTTC. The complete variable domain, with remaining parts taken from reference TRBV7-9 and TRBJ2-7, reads DTGVSQNPRHKITKRGQNVTFRCDPISEHNRLYWYRQTLGQGPEFLTYFQNEAQLEKSRLLSDRFSAERPKGSFSTLEIQRTEQGDSAMYLCASSTPASGQYFGPGTRLTVT.

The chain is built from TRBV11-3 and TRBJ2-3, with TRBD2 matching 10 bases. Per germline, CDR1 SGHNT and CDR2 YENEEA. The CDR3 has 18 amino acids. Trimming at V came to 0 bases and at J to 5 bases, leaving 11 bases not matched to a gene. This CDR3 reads CASSLDPASGGLGDTQYF. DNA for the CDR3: TGTGCCAGCAGCTTAGATCCTGCTAGCGGGGGCCTAGGAGATACGCAGTATTTT.

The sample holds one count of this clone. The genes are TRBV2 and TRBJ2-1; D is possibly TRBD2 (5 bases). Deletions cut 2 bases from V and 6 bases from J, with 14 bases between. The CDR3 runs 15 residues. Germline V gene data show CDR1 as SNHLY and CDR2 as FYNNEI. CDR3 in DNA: TGTGCCAGCAGTGAACTCGAGCGGACCGGCAATGAGCAGTTCTTC. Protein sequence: CASSELERTGNEQFF.

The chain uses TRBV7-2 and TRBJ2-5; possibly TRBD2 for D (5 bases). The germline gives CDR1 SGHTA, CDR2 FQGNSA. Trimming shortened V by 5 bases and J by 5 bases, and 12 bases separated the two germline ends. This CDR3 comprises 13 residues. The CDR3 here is CASSPPGGETQYF. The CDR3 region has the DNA TGTGCCAGCAGCCCTCCGGGCGGGGAGACCCAGTACTTC.

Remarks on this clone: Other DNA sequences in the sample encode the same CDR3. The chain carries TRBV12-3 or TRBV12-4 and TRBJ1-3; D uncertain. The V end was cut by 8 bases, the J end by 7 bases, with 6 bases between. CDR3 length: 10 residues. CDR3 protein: CASSRNTIYF. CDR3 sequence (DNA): TGTGCCAGCTCCAGGAACACCATATATTTT.

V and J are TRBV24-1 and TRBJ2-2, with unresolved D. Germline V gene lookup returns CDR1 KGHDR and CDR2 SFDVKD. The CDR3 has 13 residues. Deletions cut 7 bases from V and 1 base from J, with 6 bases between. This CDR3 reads CATRGGNTGELFF. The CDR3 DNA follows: TGTGCCACCAGGGGTGGGAACACCGGGGAGCTGTTTTTT.

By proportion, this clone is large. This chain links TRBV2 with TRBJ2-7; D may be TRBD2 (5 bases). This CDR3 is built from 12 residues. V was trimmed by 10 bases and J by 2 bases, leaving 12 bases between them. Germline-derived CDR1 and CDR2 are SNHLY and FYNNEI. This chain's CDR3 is CATRERTYEQYF. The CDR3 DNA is TGTGCCACGAGGGAGAGGACCTACGAGCAGTACTTC.

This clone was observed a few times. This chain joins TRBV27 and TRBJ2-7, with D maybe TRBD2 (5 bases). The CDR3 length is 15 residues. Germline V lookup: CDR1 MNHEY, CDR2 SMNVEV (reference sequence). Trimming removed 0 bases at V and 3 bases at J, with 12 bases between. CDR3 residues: CASSLSWTENYEQYF. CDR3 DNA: TGTGCCAGCAGTTTATCGTGGACTGAGAACTACGAGCAGTACTTC.

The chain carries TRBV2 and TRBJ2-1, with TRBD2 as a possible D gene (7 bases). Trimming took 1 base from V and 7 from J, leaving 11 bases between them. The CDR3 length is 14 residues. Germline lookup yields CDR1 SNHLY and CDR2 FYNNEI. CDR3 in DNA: TGTGCCAGCAGTGAAGGGGGGGGCTGGAATGAGCAGTTCTTC. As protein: CASSEGGGWNEQFF.

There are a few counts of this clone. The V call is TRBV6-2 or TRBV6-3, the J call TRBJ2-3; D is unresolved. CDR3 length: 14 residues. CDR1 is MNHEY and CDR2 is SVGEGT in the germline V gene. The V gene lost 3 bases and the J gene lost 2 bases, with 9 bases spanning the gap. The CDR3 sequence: CASSYYRTTDTQYF. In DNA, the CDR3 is TGTGCCAGCAGTTATTACCGGACCACAGATACGCAGTATTTT.

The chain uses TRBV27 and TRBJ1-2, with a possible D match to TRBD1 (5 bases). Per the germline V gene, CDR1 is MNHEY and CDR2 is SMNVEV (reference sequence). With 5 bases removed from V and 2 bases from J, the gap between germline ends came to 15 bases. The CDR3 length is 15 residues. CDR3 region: CASSDPGRHNYGYTF. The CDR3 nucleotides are TGTGCCAGCAGTGACCCGGGACGGCACAACTATGGCTACACCTTC.

The CDR3 DNA reads TGTGCCTGGAGGCTAACGGGACAGGCGGGTCAGCCCCAGCATTTT. Protein: CAWRLTGQAGQPQHF. This chain connects TRBV30 to TRBJ1-5; TRBD1 agrees at 8 bases. The junction had 10 bases not matched to a gene; V was cut back by 3 bases and J by 6 bases. The CDR3 has 15 amino acids. The germline gives CDR1 GTSNPN, CDR2 SVGIG (reference sequence).

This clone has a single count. The DNA for the CDR3 is TGTGCCAGCAGCCTCCTAGCCCCCGGGGAGCTGTTTTTT. Protein sequence: CASSLLAPGELFF. This chain connects TRBV11-3 to TRBJ2-2; D might be TRBD2 (5 bases). Germline values: CDR1 SGHNT, CDR2 YENEEA. Trimming removed 5 bases at V and 6 bases at J, with 10 bases between. This CDR3 has 13 residues.

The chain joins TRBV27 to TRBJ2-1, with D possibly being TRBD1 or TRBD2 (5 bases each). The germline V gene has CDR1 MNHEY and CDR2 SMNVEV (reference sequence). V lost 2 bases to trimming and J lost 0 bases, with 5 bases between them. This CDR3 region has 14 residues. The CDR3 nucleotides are TGTGCCAGCAGTTTAGGGGGCTCCTACAATGAGCAGTTCTTC. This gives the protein CASSLGGSYNEQFF.

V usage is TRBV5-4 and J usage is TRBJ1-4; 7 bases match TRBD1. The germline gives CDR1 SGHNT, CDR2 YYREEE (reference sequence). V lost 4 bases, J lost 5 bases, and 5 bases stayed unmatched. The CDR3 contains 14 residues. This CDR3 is CASSDDRENEKLFF. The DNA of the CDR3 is TGTGCCAGCAGCGATGACAGGGAGAATGAAAAACTGTTTTTT. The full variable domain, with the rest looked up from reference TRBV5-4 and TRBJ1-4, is ETGVTQSPTHLIKTRGQQVTLRCSSQSGHNTVSWYQQALGQGPQFIFQYYREEENGRGNFPPRFSGLQFPNYSSELNVNALELDDSALYLCASSDDRENEKLFFGSGTQLSVL.

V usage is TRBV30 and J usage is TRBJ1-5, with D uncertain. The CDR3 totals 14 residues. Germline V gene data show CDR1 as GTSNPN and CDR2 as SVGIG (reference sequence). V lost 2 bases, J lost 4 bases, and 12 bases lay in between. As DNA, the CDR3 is TGTGCCTGGAGTAACCGACGGTTAAATCAGCCCCAGCATTTT. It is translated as CAWSNRRLNQPQHF.

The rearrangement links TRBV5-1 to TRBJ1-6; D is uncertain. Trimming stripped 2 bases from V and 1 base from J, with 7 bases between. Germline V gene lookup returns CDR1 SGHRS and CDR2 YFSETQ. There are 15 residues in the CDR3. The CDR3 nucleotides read TGCGCCAGCAGCTTCCTGGAATCCTATAATTCACCCCTCCACTTT. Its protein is CASSFLESYNSPLHF.

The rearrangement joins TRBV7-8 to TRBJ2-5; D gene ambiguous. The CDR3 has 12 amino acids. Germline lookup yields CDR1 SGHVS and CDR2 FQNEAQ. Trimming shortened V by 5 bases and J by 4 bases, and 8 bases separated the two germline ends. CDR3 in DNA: TGTGCCAGCAGCAGGGATGGAGAGACCCAGTACTTC. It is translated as CASSRDGETQYF.

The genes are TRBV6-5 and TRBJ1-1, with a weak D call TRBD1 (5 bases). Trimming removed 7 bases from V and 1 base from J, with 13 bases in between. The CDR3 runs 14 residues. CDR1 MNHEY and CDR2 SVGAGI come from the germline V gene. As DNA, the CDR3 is TGTGCCAGCAAGCAGGGCCGCAGGAACACTGAAGCTTTCTTT. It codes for CASKQGRRNTEAFF.